The TCR beta chain described here comes from a study of CD8 T cells in Susac syndrome. Study summary: Clinical remission applied to roughly 8 sequenced Susac syndrome patients, and five or six had active disease. Study observations and caveats: The CD4+ T cell repertoires in Susac syndrome were not clonally expanded.

This CDR3 is built from 13 residues. The V gene lost 4 bases and the J gene lost 6 bases, with 10 bases spanning the gap. The germline V gene encodes CDR1 ENHRY and CDR2 SYGVKD. When the RNA was reverse transcribed, random hexamers were used with an input of about 0.5 to 1 ug. TCRdb processed the immunoSEQ multiplex PCR reads anew with MiXCR; each CDR3 protein has one entry. The sample has about 77,000 distinct CDR3 sequences, about 93% seen once. Worth noting for this clonotype: The target antigen is unknown.

The chain couples TRBV10-3 to TRBJ1-5; D may be TRBD1 (5 bases). Material for sequencing was CD4+ T cells from PBMCs. The TCR originated in a human donor with Susac syndrome. CDR3 in DNA: TGTGCCATCAGTGTACAGGTGGGTCAGCCCCAGCATTTT. Encoded protein: CAISVQVGQPQHF.